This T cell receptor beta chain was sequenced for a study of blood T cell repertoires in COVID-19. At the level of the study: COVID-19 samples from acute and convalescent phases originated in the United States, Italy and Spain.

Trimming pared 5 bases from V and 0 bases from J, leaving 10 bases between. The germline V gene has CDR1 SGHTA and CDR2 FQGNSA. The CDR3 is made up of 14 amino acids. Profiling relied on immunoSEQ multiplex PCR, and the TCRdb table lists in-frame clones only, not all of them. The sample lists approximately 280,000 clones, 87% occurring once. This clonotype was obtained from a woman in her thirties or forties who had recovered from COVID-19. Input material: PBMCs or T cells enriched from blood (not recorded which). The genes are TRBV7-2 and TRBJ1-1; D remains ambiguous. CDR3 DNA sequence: TGTGCCAGCAGCGACCAACGGGTGAACACTGAAGCTTTCTTT. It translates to CASSDQRVNTEAFF.